The clone carrying this T cell receptor (beta chain) has only one observation. The source of the sample is a study of CD8 T cells in Susac syndrome. Reverse transcription used 0.5 to 1 ug RNA and random hexamers. One entry per CDR3 protein, called by TCRdb with MiXCR from the immunoSEQ multiplex PCR reads. The data contain under 200,000 distinct CDR3 sequences, approximately 94% of them singletons. TEMRA cells were enriched by FACS, and CD4+ and CD8+ T cells were negatively isolated. Losses at the gene ends were 4 bases for V and 2 bases for J; bases not matched to a gene: 2. The CDR3 runs to 16 residues. Looked up from germline, CDR1 is LGHDT and CDR2 is YNNKEL (reference sequence).

V gene TRBV3-1 combines with J gene TRBJ2-3; 14 positions match TRBD2. The receptor's source is a human donor in good health. The sample taken for sequencing was CD4+ T cells from PBMCs. The CDR3 here is CASSRLAGGITDTQYF. The CDR3 DNA follows: TGTGCCAGCAGCCGACTAGCGGGGGGGATCACAGATACGCAGTATTTT.